This T cell receptor (beta chain) was found in a study of T cell repertoires in cytomegalovirus infection. Study-level information: Public TCR beta signatures marked donors with CMV infection and the matching HLA.

Germline lookup yields CDR1 MNHEY and CDR2 SVGAGI. V dropped 0 bases and J dropped 0 bases, with 8 bases sitting between them. There are 15 residues in the CDR3. This clonotype was observed a handful of times. TCRdb reanalysed the reads using MiXCR and keeps one entry per CDR3 protein. The sample has 510,000 or so distinct CDR3 sequences; 26% are singletons. The chain joins TRBV6-5 to TRBJ1-1; no clear D. What was sequenced was PBMCs. The source is a human donor in good health (CMV status not recorded). Some clones in this sample may be carry-over from other donors' samples. The DNA of the CDR3 is TGTGCCAGCAGTTACTCCAGATTCTTGAACACTGAAGCTTTCTTT. Its protein is CASSYSRFLNTEAFF.